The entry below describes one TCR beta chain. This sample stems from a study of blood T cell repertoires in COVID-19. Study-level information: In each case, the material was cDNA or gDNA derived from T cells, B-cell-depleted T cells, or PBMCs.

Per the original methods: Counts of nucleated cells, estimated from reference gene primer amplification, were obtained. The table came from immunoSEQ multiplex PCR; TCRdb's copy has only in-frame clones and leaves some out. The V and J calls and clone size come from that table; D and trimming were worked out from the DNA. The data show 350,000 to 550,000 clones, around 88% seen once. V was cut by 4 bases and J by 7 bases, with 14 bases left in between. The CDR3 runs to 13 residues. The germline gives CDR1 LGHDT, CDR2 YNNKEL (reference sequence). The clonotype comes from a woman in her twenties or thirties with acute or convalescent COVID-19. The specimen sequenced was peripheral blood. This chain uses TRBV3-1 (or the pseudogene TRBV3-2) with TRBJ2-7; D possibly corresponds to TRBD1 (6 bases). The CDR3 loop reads CASSLRGGLEQYF. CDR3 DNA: TGTGCCAGCAGCCTCAGGGGTGGGCTTGAGCAGTACTTC.